The present TCR beta chain was sequenced within a study of blood T cell repertoires in COVID-19. Study as a whole: There were acute and convalescent COVID-19 samples, and they came from the United States, Italy and Spain. T cells, B-cell-depleted T cells, or PBMCs supplied cDNA or gDNA.

This table comes from immunoSEQ multiplex PCR, and its TCRdb copy is limited to in-frame clones, with some not included. The sample lists fewer than 350,000 clones; 89% were seen once. Cohorts were based on clinical histories the participants reported. All recovered Cohort 3 donors got two negative PCRs, got clearance, or saw symptom resolution. Sequenced: PBMCs or T cells enriched from blood (not recorded which). The origin of this receptor is a man between 60 and 75 years old who had recovered from COVID-19.

CDR3 coding DNA: TGTGCCAGCAACCTAGCGGGAGGGCCTTCCTACGAGCAGTACTTC. Translating it yields CASNLAGGPSYEQYF. J is TRBJ2-7 and V is TRBV6-5, with 12 positions matching TRBD2. The CDR3 has 15 amino acids. Germline V gives CDR1 MNHEY, CDR2 SVGAGI. Trimming removed 7 bases from V and 1 base from J; junction bases left unmatched: 5.